Reported below is one TCR beta chain. What it binds is not known. Germline CDR1 SGHVS, CDR2 FQNEAQ. V lost 6 bases to trimming and J lost 0 bases; unmatched junction nucleotides: 6. This CDR3 is 16 amino acids long. Sequenced by immunoSEQ multiplex PCR; TCRdb stores in-frame clones only, minus some. The sample has more than 150,000 clones; more than 70% are singletons. This sample is part of a study of T cell responses to AZD1222 COVID-19 vaccine. The study's findings and limits: Donor demographics were predominantly white British with a female majority; clonal diversity may be underestimated. Reportedly, close to half of spike-specific TCRs are directed against unmutated variant regions.

V usage is TRBV7-8 and J usage is TRBJ2-5; 11 nucleotides agree with TRBD1. The TCR sequence derives from an adult who received the AZD1222 COVID-19 vaccine. The sequenced sample was peripheral blood, obtained 28 days after the second AZD1222 dose. This chain's CDR3 is CASRKGQGAYQETQYF. The CDR3 DNA follows: TGTGCCAGCAGGAAAGGACAGGGGGCGTACCAAGAGACCCAGTACTTC.